One and the same sample provided the 6 T cell receptor beta chains below, sequenced in a study of T-cell memory formation after mild COVID-19. TCRdb reprocessed the 5' RACE reads via MiXCR and lists one record per CDR3 protein. The table shows 250,000 to 300,000 distinct CDR3 sequences, with around a sixth occurring only once. Material: PBMCs or a T cell subset sorted from them (not recorded which). The origin of the receptors is a man aged 18 to 29 who had mild COVID-19 (a few samples of this study predate the infection). Cell type and time point are not known.

This clonotype was observed a handful of times. J is TRBJ2-3 and V is TRBV12-3 or TRBV12-4, with TRBD2 identical over 8 bases. The ends lost 5 bases at V and 0 bases at J; junction bases unmatched: 7. The CDR3 is made up of 16 amino acids. The DNA of the CDR3 is TGTGCCAGCAGTCGACTAGCGTCGGGGAGCACAGATACGCAGTATTTT. Protein sequence: CASSRLASGSTDTQYF.

In its sample, this clonotype was seen a few times. DNA for the CDR3: TGTGCTAGTGGTCTGGAGGGGTATACGCAGTATTTT. The encoded protein is CASGLEGYTQYF. The chain carries TRBV12-5 and TRBJ2-3; weak D call: TRBD2 (6 bases). The germline gives CDR1 LGHNT, CDR2 FRNRAP. Trimming took 5 bases from V and 7 from J, leaving 10 bases between them. This CDR3 spans 12 amino acids.

This sequence joins TRBV5-1 and TRBJ1-1; D is perhaps TRBD1 (5 bases). This CDR3 is 13 amino acids long. The V and J ends lost 3 bases and 6 bases respectively, with 12 bases between them. Germline-derived CDR1 and CDR2 are SGHRS and YFSETQ. This chain's CDR3 is CASSSDQGPEAFF. The DNA for the CDR3 is TGCGCCAGCAGCTCAGACCAGGGCCCTGAAGCTTTCTTT.

The chain carries TRBV12-5 and TRBJ1-1, with 7 bases matching TRBD1. CDR3 length equals 16 residues. Germline trimming cut 3 bases from V and 3 bases from J; bases unmatched to any gene: 10. Per germline, CDR1 LGHNT and CDR2 FRNRAP. CDR3 region: CASGFIIQGMHTEAFF. The CDR3 nucleotides read TGTGCTAGTGGTTTCATAATACAGGGGATGCACACTGAAGCTTTCTTT.

The V and J genes are TRBV4-3 and TRBJ2-1, with TRBD1 as a possible D gene (6 bases). Trimming stripped 2 bases from V and 6 bases from J, with 11 bases between. This CDR3 spans 14 amino acids. The germline CDR1 and CDR2 sequences are LGHNA and YSLEER. The CDR3 is CASSQRRGGNEQFF. CDR3 DNA: TGCGCCAGCAGCCAACGAAGAGGGGGCAATGAGCAGTTCTTC.

In this sample, this clonotype turned up a few times. The gene calls are TRBV4-1 and TRBJ1-1, with 10 bases aligning to TRBD1. The germline gives CDR1 MGHRA, CDR2 YSYEKL. J gave up 9 bases and V 3 bases, and 10 bases lay outside the gene matches. This CDR3 spans 15 amino acids. The CDR3 reads CASSQKTGGFSQAFF. The CDR3 coding sequence is TGCGCCAGCAGCCAGAAGACAGGGGGCTTCTCTCAAGCTTTCTTT.